This T cell receptor (beta chain) was found in a study of neurological immune-mediated disorders. Study-wide results and limits: HTLV-1-associated myelopathy had the most TCR clonal expansion, whereas multiple sclerosis had the least (lower than in healthy controls).

This clonotype was counted ten times or more. Its antigen is not identified. The germline V gene has CDR1 MRHNA and CDR2 SNTAGT. The V end was cut by 6 bases, the J end by 8 bases, with 17 bases between. The CDR3 extends over 14 amino acids. The cDNA was synthesized by means of template-switch 5'RACE, which was carried out with 10-nucleotide random UMIs. Each CDR3 protein gets one entry after TCRdb re-called the 5' RACE reads with MiXCR. The table records about 84,000 distinct CDR3 sequences, 10% to 13% of them present only once. The sample comprised PBMCs. The J gene is TRBJ2-1, the V gene TRBV6-4, with D tentatively TRBD2 (6 bases). This clonotype was obtained from a man aged 40-49 years in good health. Written as DNA, the CDR3 is TGTGCCAGCAGCCCGGCCCCGGAGGGCGATGAGCAGTTCTTC. Protein sequence: CASSPAPEGDEQFF.